These 25 T cell receptor beta chains share one sample of origin, sequenced in a study of PD-1 blockade in classical Hodgkin lymphoma (TCRdb year 2020). What the time point label conveys for this sample: cycle 1 day 1 (C1D1), immediately before nivolumab initiation. Every trial patient had relapsed after autologous stem cell transplantation, and cohorts A, B and C differed in prior brentuximab vedotin exposure. CD4+ T cells were purified from thawed PBMCs by magnetic negative selection with a Miltenyi CD4+ T cell isolation kit. Library preparation used the immunoSEQ multiplex PCR assay. TCRdb re-hosts the immuneACCESS table, in-frame sequences only. Its copies lack some clones; in the studies checked, an unresolved V gene accounts for under half of them, and the cause for the rest is not known. This sample lists tens of thousands of clones; 60% to 85% were detected once. The ten largest clones take up less than 3% of the sample.

The input for sequencing was CD4+ T cells from blood, taken at baseline. These receptors originate from a human donor with classical Hodgkin lymphoma.

CDR3 coding DNA: TGTGCCAGCACTAGCGGGGGGACCTCGAGCTCCTACAATGAGCAGTTCTTC. Protein product: CASTSGGTSSSYNEQFF. The gene calls are TRBV28 and TRBJ2-1; 11 bases map to TRBD2. CDR1 is MDHEN, CDR2 SYDVKM, per germline. The CDR3 has 17 residues. V shed 7 bases and J 0 bases; nucleotides not matched to a gene: 8.

The gene calls are TRBV6-5 and TRBJ1-3; D is unresolved. V dropped 0 bases and J dropped 0 bases, with 9 bases sitting between them. Per the germline V gene, CDR1 is MNHEY and CDR2 is SVGAGI. CDR3 size: 16 residues. Here the CDR3 DNA reads TGTGCCAGCAGTTACTCGCCGGGAAGCTCTGGAAACACCATATATTTT. Amino acid sequence: CASSYSPGSSGNTIYF.

The chain joins TRBV5-8 to TRBJ2-7; tentatively, D is TRBD1 (6 bases). The CDR3 loop spans 12 amino acids. V was trimmed by 2 bases and J by 5 bases, leaving 8 bases between them. Germline assignment: CDR1 SGHTS and CDR2 YDEGEE. CDR3 nucleotide sequence: TGTGCCAGCAGCTTAGACAGGCACGAGCAGTACTTC. Translated: CASSLDRHEQYF.

This clone was counted a few times. The V gene is TRBV6-5, the J gene TRBJ1-2, with D perhaps TRBD1 (5 bases). The CDR3 is 14 residues long. Germline V gene sequence: CDR1 MNHEY, CDR2 SVGAGI. Trimming stripped 7 bases from V and 7 bases from J, with 19 bases between. CDR3 protein: CASTGGRGWRGYTF. The CDR3 region has the DNA TGTGCCAGCACCGGAGGTAGGGGATGGCGTGGCTACACCTTC.

V usage is TRBV12-5 and J usage is TRBJ1-4; D not resolved. Trimming took off 2 bases at V and 7 bases at J, with 17 bases between the two ends. There are 16 residues in the CDR3. Germline lookup yields CDR1 LGHNT and CDR2 FRNRAP. The CDR3 DNA sequence: TGTGCTAGTGGTTTGATCCACGGCGGAAGAGGTGAAAAACTGTTTTTT. Translation gives CASGLIHGGRGEKLFF. The whole variable domain, filled in from reference TRBV12-5 and TRBJ1-4, reads DARVTQTPRHKVTEMGQEVTMRCQPILGHNTVFWYRQTMMQGLELLAYFRNRAPLDDSGMPKDRFSAEMPDATLATLKIQPSEPRDSAVYFCASGLIHGGRGEKLFFGSGTQLSVL.

J is TRBJ2-7 and V is TRBV15, with 8 bases identical to TRBD1. Germline V gene data show CDR1 as LNHNV and CDR2 as YYDKDF (reference sequence). The V segment lost 3 bases and the J segment 3 bases; nucleotides outside the gene matches: 7. The CDR3 sequence is 15 residues long. CDR3 region: CATSSWDRIFYEQYF. DNA of the CDR3: TGTGCCACCAGCAGCTGGGACAGGATCTTCTACGAGCAGTACTTC.

The chain combines TRBV6-1 with TRBJ1-1; TRBD1 might be the D (5 bases). V was trimmed by 8 bases and J by 5 bases, leaving 12 bases between them. CDR3 length: 12 amino acids. CDR1 and CDR2 (germline): MNHNS, SASEGT. The CDR3 nucleotides are TGTGCCAGCGGGGACTCTCGGACTGAAGCTTTCTTT. Translated: CASGDSRTEAFF.

The genes are TRBV25-1 and TRBJ2-5; 11 nucleotides match TRBD2. This CDR3 spans 18 amino acids. Germline values: CDR1 MGHDK, CDR2 SYGVNS. The V segment lost 3 bases and the J segment 0 bases; nucleotides outside the gene matches: 9. The CDR3 coding sequence is TGTGCCAGCAGTGACCCGACTAGCGGGGCCTTGTACCAAGAGACCCAGTACTTC. As protein: CASSDPTSGALYQETQYF.

The chain is built from TRBV10-3 and TRBJ2-1; 12 nucleotides line up with TRBD2. V lost 10 bases to trimming and J lost 4 bases; unmatched junction nucleotides: 5. Germline V gene lookup returns CDR1 ENHRY and CDR2 SYGVKD. The CDR3 length is 14 residues. The CDR3 DNA is TGTGCCACCAGACTAGCGGGAGCTTACAATGAGCAGTTCTTC. The encoded protein is CATRLAGAYNEQFF.

V is TRBV6-5 and J is TRBJ2-5, with D hard to call. CDR1 and CDR2 from the germline V gene are MNHEY and SVGAGI. The length of the CDR3 is 14 residues. V shed 2 bases and J shed 2 bases, with 9 bases lying between them. The CDR3 here is CASSYLSVQETQYF. The CDR3 nucleotides are TGTGCCAGCAGTTACCTGTCCGTTCAAGAGACCCAGTACTTC.

The chain is built from TRBV5-1 and TRBJ1-4; 11 bases are a match to TRBD1. J lost 0 bases, V lost 0 bases, and 1 base had no gene match. The CDR3 has 17 residues. Germline V gene data show CDR1 as SGHRS and CDR2 as YFSETQ. CDR3 region: CASSLAGQGATNEKLFF. The DNA of the CDR3 is TGCGCCAGCAGCTTGGCGGGACAGGGGGCAACTAATGAAAAACTGTTTTTT.

The CDR3 region is CASSLAGFLETQYF. The CDR3 nucleotides are TGCGCCAGCAGCTTAGCAGGGTTCTTGGAGACCCAGTACTTC. This rearrangement joins TRBV5-1 to TRBJ2-5, with D tentatively TRBD1 (5 bases). Between the trimmed V and J ends, which lost 2 bases and 5 bases, there was a span of 13 bases. The CDR3 covers 14 residues. Germline V gene lookup returns CDR1 SGHRS and CDR2 YFSETQ.

The rearrangement links TRBV7-2 to TRBJ2-5, with TRBD2 identical over 11 bases. The trim removed 5 bases at V and 4 bases at J, leaving 9 bases unmatched. Germline loops: CDR1 SGHTA, CDR2 FQGNSA. This CDR3 region has 16 residues. As DNA, the CDR3 is TGTGCCAGCAGCCCCCGTAGCGGGGGGGTGAGAGAGACCCAGTACTTC. Translating gives CASSPRSGGVRETQYF.

In regard to this clone: At one end the junction does not follow the germline gene, possibly because of a read error. The J gene is TRBJ2-7, the V gene TRBV23-1; D is ambiguous. TRBV23-1 is sorted into the ORF group, with uncertain function. The CDR3 has 14 residues. CDR3 nucleotides: TGCGCCAGCAGCCAAGATACAGTCCCCTACCAGCAGTACTTC. Amino acids: CASSQDTVPYQQYF.

This clone was seen only a few times. The chain joins TRBV30 to TRBJ1-6; TRBD1 is a possible D gene (6 bases). The CDR3 covers 12 residues. V gave up 2 bases and J gave up 8 bases, with 7 bases separating them. Germline values: CDR1 GTSNPN, CDR2 SVGIG (reference sequence). The CDR3 DNA is TGTGCCTGGAGTCCAGGGGATTCACCCCTCCACTTT. Its translation is CAWSPGDSPLHF.

The rearrangement uses TRBV7-9 and TRBJ2-6, with D unresolved. Looked up from germline, CDR1 is SEHNR and CDR2 is FQNEAQ (reference sequence). The CDR3 loop spans 15 amino acids. With 3 bases removed from V and 2 bases from J, the gap between germline ends came to 8 bases. CDR3 amino acids: CASSFRPAGANVLTF. Written as DNA, the CDR3 is TGTGCCAGCAGCTTTAGGCCGGCTGGGGCCAACGTCCTGACTTTC.

The genes are TRBV7-6 and TRBJ1-1; possibly TRBD1 for D (5 bases). CDR3 size: 13 residues. Germline CDR1 and CDR2: SGHVS and FNYEAQ. Trimming pared 5 bases from V and 7 bases from J, leaving 14 bases between. In DNA, the CDR3 is TGTGCCAGCAGCCCGACTGGGAGGGGTGAAGCTTTCTTT. This codes for CASSPTGRGEAFF.

The V gene is TRBV9, the J gene TRBJ2-1, with 9 nucleotides matching TRBD1. Germline loops: CDR1 SGDLS, CDR2 YYNGEE. The CDR3 length is 17 residues. V lost 0 bases to trimming and J lost 6 bases; unmatched junction nucleotides: 10. CDR3 DNA: TGTGCCAGCAGCGTAGATCTAGGGACAGGGTTGTTCAATGAGCAGTTCTTC. It encodes CASSVDLGTGLFNEQFF.

The chain combines TRBV14 with TRBJ2-3, with TRBD2 matching 7 bases. Losses at the gene ends were 1 base for V and 1 base for J; bases not matched to a gene: 2. The germline CDR1 and CDR2 sequences are SGHDN and FVKESK. CDR3 length: 15 residues. The chain's CDR3 is CASSQARGGTDTQYF. The CDR3 nucleotides are TGTGCCAGCAGCCAAGCCCGGGGGGGCACAGATACGCAGTATTTT.

The CDR3 DNA reads TGTGCCAGCAGCCCAAGCTTGGACGGGCAGCCCCAGCATTTT. Translation: CASSPSLDGQPQHF. The chain is built from TRBV7-9 and TRBJ1-5; D uncertain. Per the germline V gene, CDR1 is SEHNR and CDR2 is FQNEAQ (reference sequence). The CDR3 consists of 14 residues. V was clipped by 5 bases and J by 7 bases, with 15 bases between them.

The rearrangement joins TRBV30 to TRBJ1-2; 10 bases agree with TRBD1. Germline loops: CDR1 GTSNPN, CDR2 SVGIG (reference sequence). The V and J ends lost 2 bases and 7 bases, in that order; junction bases with no gene match: 7. The CDR3 totals 14 residues. The CDR3, as DNA: TGTGCCTGGAGTCCGGGACAGGGGAGCCCTGGCTACACCTTC. This translates into CAWSPGQGSPGYTF.

The chain recombines TRBV6-6 with TRBJ2-1; 8 bases map to TRBD1. The V gene end was trimmed by 0 bases and the J gene end by 5 bases; junction bases not matched to a gene: 6. In germline, CDR1 is MNHNY, CDR2 SVGAGI (reference sequence). The CDR3 runs 16 residues. The CDR3 protein is CASSYSTRTGHNEQFF. DNA for the CDR3: TGTGCCAGCAGTTACTCGACGCGGACAGGGCACAATGAGCAGTTCTTC.

V gene TRBV4-2 combines with J gene TRBJ2-5; possibly TRBD1 or TRBD2 for D (5 bases each). CDR1 and CDR2 (germline): LGHNA, YNFKEQ. The CDR3 consists of 16 residues. Trimming stripped 2 bases from V and 1 base from J, with 14 bases between. The CDR3 region has the DNA TGTGCCAGCAGCCAACTTTCTGGGGGTGGCCAAGAGACCCAGTACTTC. It encodes CASSQLSGGGQETQYF.

This chain joins TRBV5-1 and TRBJ2-5; D uncertain. The V gene lost 5 bases and the J gene lost 5 bases, with 13 bases spanning the gap. The length of the CDR3 is 13 residues. Germline CDR1 is SGHRS and CDR2 is YFSETQ. The CDR3 sequence: CASSLQLRETQYF. The CDR3 DNA reads as TGCGCCAGCAGTCTACAGCTCCGGGAGACCCAGTACTTC.

This sequence joins TRBV28 and TRBJ2-7; unclear D gene. There are 13 residues in the CDR3. The V gene lost 4 bases and the J gene lost 2 bases, with 9 bases spanning the gap. CDR1 and CDR2 (germline): MDHEN, SYDVKM. CDR3 in amino acids: CASSYSTPYEQYF. CDR3 coding DNA: TGTGCCAGCAGTTATAGCACCCCCTACGAGCAGTACTTC.